Listed here are 22 T cell receptor beta chains from one sample, sequenced in a study of CD8+CD57+ T cells in acquired aplastic anemia. Using genomic DNA as the template, TCR beta VDJ and CDR3 profiling was carried out. TCRdb fed the reads into MiXCR, producing one record per CDR3 protein. The sample records 250,000 to 350,000 distinct CDR3 sequences, 55% to 60% being singletons. Sequenced sample: sorted CD4+, CD8+, or CD8+CD57+ T cells (not recorded which) from PBMCs. The origin of the receptors is a human donor with severe aplastic anemia or a healthy control (not recorded which).

This chain links TRBV20-1 with TRBJ2-2; D not resolved. CDR1 is DFQATT and CDR2 is SNEGSKA in the germline V gene (reference sequence). CDR3 length equals 8 residues. The CDR3 sequence is CSTGELFF. CDR3 bases: TGCAGCACAGGGGAGCTGTTTTTT.

This clonotype was counted a single time. The V call is TRBV24-1, the J call TRBJ2-1; D ambiguous. With 0 bases removed from V and 0 bases from J, the gap between germline ends came to 5 bases. CDR1 is KGHDR, CDR2 SFDVKD, per germline. There are 15 residues in the CDR3. The CDR3 here is CATSDLPGSYNEQFF. The DNA of the CDR3 is TGTGCCACCAGTGATTTGCCTGGCTCCTACAATGAGCAGTTCTTC.

In nucleotides, the CDR3 is TGCAGTGCTAGAGATTTATCGGTCACCATGGGCTCCTACAATGAGCAGTTCTTC. Encoded protein: CSARDLSVTMGSYNEQFF. The gene calls are TRBV20-1 and TRBJ2-1; D unclear. The CDR3 runs 18 residues. V lost 0 bases and J lost 0, with 18 bases in between. Germline CDR1 DFQATT, CDR2 SNEGSKA (reference sequence).

The chain links TRBV7-2 to TRBJ2-7; D may be TRBD1 (6 bases). V was clipped by 1 base and J by 2 bases, with 12 bases between them. Germline CDR1 and CDR2: SGHTA and FQGNSA. The CDR3 consists of 15 residues. CDR3 region: CASSLGDGGPYEQYF. The CDR3 region has the DNA TGTGCCAGCAGCTTAGGAGATGGGGGCCCCTACGAGCAGTACTTC.

The genes are TRBV7-9 and TRBJ2-3; D gene ambiguous. The CDR3 consists of 13 residues. CDR1 and CDR2 from the germline V gene are SEHNR and FQNEAQ (reference sequence). Trimming pared 2 bases from V and 4 bases from J, leaving 7 bases between. The CDR3 region is CASSLLDSDTQYF. CDR3 bases: TGTGCCAGCAGCTTACTTGATTCAGATACGCAGTATTTT. Full variable domain (remainder filled in from reference TRBV7-9 and TRBJ2-3): DTGVSQNPRHKITKRGQNVTFRCDPISEHNRLYWYRQTLGQGPEFLTYFQNEAQLEKSRLLSDRFSAERPKGSFSTLEIQRTEQGDSAMYLCASSLLDSDTQYFGPGTRLTVL.

This clonotype was seen many times. V gene TRBV20-1 combines with J gene TRBJ2-7; D call uncertain. Trimming took 3 bases from V and 2 from J, leaving 14 bases between them. The CDR3 extends over 14 amino acids. Germline V lookup: CDR1 DFQATT, CDR2 SNEGSKA (reference sequence). The CDR3 DNA is TGCAGTGCTAGCGAGAGATGGGGTGCCTACGAGCAGTACTTC. Translation gives CSASERWGAYEQYF.

As regards this clonotype: One junction end does not reproduce the germline sequence, and a read error may be involved. This sequence joins TRBV12-3 or TRBV12-4 and TRBJ2-7; TRBD2 matches 9 bases. The CDR3 is 15 amino acids. The CDR3 spells CASSLGLAGTYEQCF. The CDR3 DNA sequence: TGTGCCAGCAGTTTAGGGCTAGCGGGAACCTACGAGCAGTGCTTC.

Regarding this clonotype: A junction boundary mismatches the germline segment, possibly from a read error. V is TRBV7-2 and J is TRBJ1-1; possibly TRBD1 for D (6 bases). This CDR3 is 17 amino acids long. The germline CDR1 and CDR2 sequences are SGHTA and FQGNSA. The CDR3 nucleotides are TGTGCCAGCACCTTACCGAACAGGGTAATCGGTCACACTGAGGCTTTCTTT. This encodes CASTLPNRVIGHTEAFF.

This clonotype was detected many times. A read error may produce the germline difference seen at one junction end. J is TRBJ2-2 and V is TRBV7-7, with unresolved D. The germline V gene encodes CDR1 SSHAT and CDR2 FNYEAQ (reference sequence). The CDR3 length is 13 residues. CDR3 loop: CASNRLSSGELFF. In DNA, the CDR3 is TGTGCTAGCAACCGCTTGTCCTCCGGGGAGCTGTTTTTT.

The chain joins TRBV10-3 to TRBJ1-2; 7 nucleotides align to TRBD1. This CDR3 is built from 15 residues. Germline V gives CDR1 ENHRY, CDR2 SYGVKD. Trimming cost V 6 bases and J 0 bases; bases outside gene matches: 7. CDR3 bases: TGTGCCATCAGGCTACAGGGGACCGCTAACTATGGCTACACCTTC. It is translated as CAIRLQGTANYGYTF.

The chain has TRBV9 and TRBJ1-1; D remains unclear. Germline CDR1 SGDLS, CDR2 YYNGEE. This CDR3 region has 11 residues. The V end was cut by 6 bases, the J end by 8 bases, with 11 bases between. CDR3 DNA sequence: TGTGCCAGCAAGTCCGGCACCGAAGCTTTCTTT. It codes for CASKSGTEAFF. The complete variable domain, with remaining parts taken from reference TRBV9 and TRBJ1-1, reads DSGVTQTPKHLITATGQRVTLRCSPRSGDLSVYWYQQSLDQGLQFLIQYYNGEERAKGNILERFSAQQFPDLHSELNLSSLELGDSALYFCASKSGTEAFFGQGTRLTVV.

This clonotype has a count of ten or more. The gene calls are TRBV30 and TRBJ2-7; 8 bases map to TRBD1. Looked up from germline, CDR1 is GTSNPN and CDR2 is SVGIG (reference sequence). The CDR3 sequence is 18 residues long. The J segment lost 0 bases and the V segment lost 3 bases, leaving 16 bases of the junction unmatched. CDR3 nucleotides: TGTGCCTGGAGGAGGGGGACAGGAATAATCTCGAGCTCCTACGAGCAGTACTTC. It yields the protein CAWRRGTGIISSSYEQYF.

This clonotype was observed at least ten times. V is TRBV29-1 and J is TRBJ1-5; D may be TRBD1 (6 bases). This CDR3 has 13 amino acids. CDR1 and CDR2 from the germline V gene are SQVTM and ANQGSEA. V dropped 4 bases and J dropped 7 bases, with 14 bases sitting between them. The CDR3 reads CSVAAGVGQPQHF. The CDR3 nucleotides are TGCAGCGTTGCCGCAGGGGTGGGGCAGCCCCAGCATTTT.

The DNA for the CDR3 is TGCAGTGCTACTAGCGGGGGCGCCTCTGGGGCCAACGTCCTGACTTTC. This gives the protein CSATSGGASGANVLTF. V and J are TRBV20-1 and TRBJ2-6, with 10 bases that match TRBD2. Trimming at V came to 4 bases and at J to 0 bases, leaving 3 bases not matched to a gene. The CDR3 is 16 amino acids. The germline V gene has CDR1 DFQATT and CDR2 SNEGSKA (reference sequence).

This chain connects TRBV7-2 to TRBJ2-3; TRBD1 agrees at 9 bases. This CDR3 is built from 14 residues. Trimming removed 3 bases from V and 4 bases from J; junction bases left unmatched: 2. Germline V gene lookup returns CDR1 SGHTA and CDR2 FQGNSA. CDR3 in DNA: TGTGCCAGCAGCTTTCGACAGGGGGCAGATACGCAGTATTTT. Translation gives CASSFRQGADTQYF.

This clonotype showed up many times. This sequence joins TRBV9 and TRBJ2-5; TRBD2 agrees at 7 bases. Germline V CDR1 and CDR2: SGDLS, YYNGEE. The CDR3 has 16 residues. V was clipped by 0 bases and J by 2 bases; unmatched bases: 7. Here the CDR3 reads CASSVGLAKGQETQYF. The CDR3 coding sequence is TGTGCCAGCAGCGTAGGACTAGCAAAGGGGCAAGAGACCCAGTACTTC.

The chain recombines TRBV27 with TRBJ1-2; D may be TRBD1 (5 bases). Trimming removed 3 bases from V and 7 bases from J, with 27 bases in between. This CDR3 region has 18 residues. CDR1 is MNHEY, CDR2 SMNVEV, per germline (reference sequence). CDR3 sequence: CASSLISGNLVFGGGYTF. CDR3 bases: TGTGCCAGCAGTTTGATTTCAGGGAACTTGGTCTTCGGAGGTGGCTACACCTTC.

The gene calls are TRBV7-9 and TRBJ1-2; D might be TRBD1 (5 bases). Trimming stripped 4 bases from V and 1 base from J, with 19 bases between. Germline CDR1 reads SEHNR; CDR2 reads FQNEAQ (reference sequence). The CDR3 totals 17 residues. The CDR3 nucleotides are TGTGCCAGCAGCTCGACCCCCGGGACGAAGATTAACTATGGCTACACCTTC. It encodes CASSSTPGTKINYGYTF. The full variable domain, rest sourced from reference TRBV7-9 and TRBJ1-2, is DTGVSQNPRHKITKRGQNVTFRCDPISEHNRLYWYRQTLGQGPEFLTYFQNEAQLEKSRLLSDRFSAERPKGSFSTLEIQRTEQGDSAMYLCASSSTPGTKINYGYTFGSGTRLTVV.

This clonotype occurred many times. The rearrangement joins TRBV2 to TRBJ2-3, with D possibly TRBD2 on 6 matching bases. CDR3 length: 15 residues. From germline, CDR1 is SNHLY and CDR2 FYNNEI. Between the trimmed V and J ends, which lost 5 bases and 1 base, there was a span of 13 bases. The CDR3 DNA follows: TGTGCCAGCAGTAGAGGGTTAGCGGGCACAGATACGCAGTATTTT. It codes for CASSRGLAGTDTQYF. Full variable domain (missing parts from reference TRBV2 and TRBJ2-3): EPEVTQTPSHQVTQMGQEVILRCVPISNHLYFYWYRQILGQKVEFLVSFYNNEISEKSEIFDDQFSVERPDGSNFTLKIRSTKLEDSAMYFCASSRGLAGTDTQYFGPGTRLTVL.

This clonotype was observed many times. The CDR3 nucleotides read TGTGCCACCAGTGATGCCCCGGGGAACTATGGCTACACCTTC. Translating gives CATSDAPGNYGYTF. The V call is TRBV24-1, the J call TRBJ1-2; no firm D call. V dropped 3 bases and J dropped 2 bases, with 9 bases sitting between them. Germline V gene lookup returns CDR1 KGHDR and CDR2 SFDVKD. The CDR3 sequence is 14 residues long.

The chain recombines TRBV20-1 with TRBJ2-5, with TRBD2 identical over 9 bases. CDR3 length: 14 residues. The germline V gene encodes CDR1 DFQATT and CDR2 SNEGSKA (reference sequence). V was clipped by 3 bases and J by 1 base; unmatched bases: 3. The CDR3 is CSASRGGAQETQYF. The CDR3 bases are TGCAGTGCTAGTCGCGGGGGGGCCCAAGAGACCCAGTACTTC.

The chain has TRBV20-1 and TRBJ2-1, with TRBD2 identical over 13 bases. Germline V gene data show CDR1 as DFQATT and CDR2 as SNEGSKA (reference sequence). V gave up 6 bases and J gave up 7 bases; unmatched junction bases: 6. The CDR3 is 14 amino acids. CDR3 sequence reads: CSALGLAGRNEQFF. The CDR3 bases are TGCAGTGCCCTGGGACTAGCGGGAAGGAATGAGCAGTTCTTC.